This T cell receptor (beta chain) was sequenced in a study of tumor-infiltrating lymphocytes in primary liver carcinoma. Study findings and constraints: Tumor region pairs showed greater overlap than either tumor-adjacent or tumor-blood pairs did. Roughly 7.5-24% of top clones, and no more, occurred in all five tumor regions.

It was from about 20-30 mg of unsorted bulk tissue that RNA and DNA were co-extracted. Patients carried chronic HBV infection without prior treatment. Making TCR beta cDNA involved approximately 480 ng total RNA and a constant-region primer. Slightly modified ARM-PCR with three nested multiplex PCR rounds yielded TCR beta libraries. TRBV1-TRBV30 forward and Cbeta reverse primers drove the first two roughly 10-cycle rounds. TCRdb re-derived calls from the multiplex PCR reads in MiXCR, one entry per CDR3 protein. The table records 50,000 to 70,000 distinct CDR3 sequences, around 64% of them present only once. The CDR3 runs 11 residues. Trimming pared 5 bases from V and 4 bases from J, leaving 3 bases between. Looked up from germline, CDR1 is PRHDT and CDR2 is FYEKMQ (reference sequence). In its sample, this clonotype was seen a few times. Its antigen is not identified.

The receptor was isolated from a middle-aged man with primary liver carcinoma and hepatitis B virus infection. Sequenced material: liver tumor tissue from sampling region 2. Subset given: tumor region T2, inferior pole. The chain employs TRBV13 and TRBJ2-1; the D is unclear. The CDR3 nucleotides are TGTGCCAGCAGCACGTACAATGAGCAGTTCTTC. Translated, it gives CASSTYNEQFF. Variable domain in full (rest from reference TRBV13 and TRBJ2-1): AAGVIQSPRHLIKEKRETATLKCYPIPRHDTVYWYQQGPGQDPQFLISFYEKMQSDKGSIPDRFSAQQFSDYHSELNMSSLELGDSALYFCASSTYNEQFFGPGTRLTVL.